This TCR beta chain was obtained from a study of T cell responses to AZD1222 COVID-19 vaccine. Study results and limitations: Increases in Spike-specific TCR breadth and depth were seen after two AZD1222 doses. In a largely white British group with more females than males, clonal diversity was possibly underestimated. Only 6 or 7 people who got AZD1222 tested seropositive at baseline.

This CDR3 contains 13 residues. The germline V gene has CDR1 SGDLS and CDR2 YYNGEE. The V gene lost 4 bases and the J gene lost 7 bases, with 12 bases spanning the gap. Sequencing was performed with immunoSEQ multiplex PCR; in TCRdb, only in-frame clones are kept and a portion is missing. The sample carries about 140,000 clones, 85% to 90% recorded once. Second doses were pooled across both intervals (about 4 or about 12 weeks). Of note for this clone: What it binds is not known.

This TCR derives from an adult who received the AZD1222 COVID-19 vaccine. Sequencing used peripheral blood, obtained 28 days after the second AZD1222 dose. The chain combines TRBV9 with TRBJ1-5; D might be TRBD1 (6 bases). The CDR3 loop reads CASSRQDWQPQHF. CDR3 coding DNA: TGTGCCAGCAGCAGACAGGATTGGCAGCCCCAGCATTTT. Supplemented by reference TRBV9 and TRBJ1-5, the full variable domain reads DSGVTQTPKHLITATGQRVTLRCSPRSGDLSVYWYQQSLDQGLQFLIQYYNGEERAKGNILERFSAQQFPDLHSELNLSSLELGDSALYFCASSRQDWQPQHFGDGTRLSIL.